The subject of this entry is one T cell receptor beta chain. At one end the junction does not follow the germline gene, possibly because of a read error. The germline V gene encodes CDR1 SEHNR and CDR2 FQNEAQ (reference sequence). There are 14 residues in the CDR3. These data belong to a study of blood T cell repertoires in COVID-19. The protocol was immunoSEQ multiplex PCR, while the TCRdb copy is restricted to in-frame clones and leaves out a portion. This table has some 200,000 clones, about 86% appearing once. Recruitment covered about two dozen US areas and drew participants whose ages spanned roughly 18 to 90 years.

Input material: PBMCs or T cells enriched from blood (not recorded which). The chain recombines TRBV7-9 with TRBJ2-7; TRBD1 might be the D (6 bases). The receptor was isolated from a woman aged 50 to 65 in a cohort exposed to, infected with or recovered from COVID-19 (not recorded which). The CDR3 loop reads CASSSGRGSHEQYF. The CDR3 DNA is TGTGCCAGCAGCTCGGGCAGGGGCTCCCACGAGCAGTACTTC.